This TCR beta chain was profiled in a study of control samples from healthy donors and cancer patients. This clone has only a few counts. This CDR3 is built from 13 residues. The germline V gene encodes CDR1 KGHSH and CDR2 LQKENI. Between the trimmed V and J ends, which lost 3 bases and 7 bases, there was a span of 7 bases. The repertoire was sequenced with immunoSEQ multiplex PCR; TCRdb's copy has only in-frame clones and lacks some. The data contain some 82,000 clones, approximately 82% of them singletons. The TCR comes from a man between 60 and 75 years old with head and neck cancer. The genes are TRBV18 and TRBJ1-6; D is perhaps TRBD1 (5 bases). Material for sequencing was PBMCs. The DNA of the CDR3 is TGTGCCAGCTCACCGGGGGAAAATTCACCCCTCCACTTT. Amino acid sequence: CASSPGENSPLHF. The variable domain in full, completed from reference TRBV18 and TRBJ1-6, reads NAGVMQNPRHLVRRRGQEARLRCSPMKGHSHVYWYRQLPEEGLKFMVYLQKENIIDESGMPKERFSAEFPKEGPSILRIQQVVRGDSAAYFCASSPGENSPLHFGNGTRLTVT.